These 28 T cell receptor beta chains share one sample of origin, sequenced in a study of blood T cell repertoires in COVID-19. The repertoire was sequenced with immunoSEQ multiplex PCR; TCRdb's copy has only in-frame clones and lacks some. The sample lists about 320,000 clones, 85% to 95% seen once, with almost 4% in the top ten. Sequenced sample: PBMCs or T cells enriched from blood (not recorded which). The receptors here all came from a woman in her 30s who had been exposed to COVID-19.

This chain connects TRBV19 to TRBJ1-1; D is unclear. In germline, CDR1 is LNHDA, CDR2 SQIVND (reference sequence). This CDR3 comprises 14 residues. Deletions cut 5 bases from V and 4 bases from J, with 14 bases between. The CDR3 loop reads CASSAFRGGTEAFF. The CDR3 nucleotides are TGTGCCAGTAGTGCCTTCCGCGGTGGCACTGAAGCTTTCTTT.

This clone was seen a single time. Written as DNA, the CDR3 is TGTGCCTGGAGTCTTCCGAGATTGGGCAATTCACCCCTCCACTTT. Protein sequence: CAWSLPRLGNSPLHF. The rearrangement links TRBV30 to TRBJ1-6; D call uncertain. Germline assignment: CDR1 GTSNPN and CDR2 SVGIG (reference sequence). V lost 2 bases and J lost 7, with 15 bases in between. CDR3 length equals 15 residues.

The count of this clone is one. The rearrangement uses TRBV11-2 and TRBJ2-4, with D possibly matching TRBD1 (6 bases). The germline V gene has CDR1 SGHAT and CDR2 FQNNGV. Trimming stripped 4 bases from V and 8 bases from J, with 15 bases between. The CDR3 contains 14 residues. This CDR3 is CASSSTGIWDIQYF. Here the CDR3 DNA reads TGTGCCAGCAGCTCGACAGGAATCTGGGACATTCAGTACTTC.

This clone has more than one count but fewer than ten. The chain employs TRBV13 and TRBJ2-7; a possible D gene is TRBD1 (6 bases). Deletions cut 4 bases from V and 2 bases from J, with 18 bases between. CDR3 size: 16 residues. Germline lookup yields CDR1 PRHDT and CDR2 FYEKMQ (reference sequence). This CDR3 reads CASSSAKTGLTYEQYF. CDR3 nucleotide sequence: TGTGCCAGCAGCTCTGCCAAGACAGGCTTAACCTACGAGCAGTACTTC.

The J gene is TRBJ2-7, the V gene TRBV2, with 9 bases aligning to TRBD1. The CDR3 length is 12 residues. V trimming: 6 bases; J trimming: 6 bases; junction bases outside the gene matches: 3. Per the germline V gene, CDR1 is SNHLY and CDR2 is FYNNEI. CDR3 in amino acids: CASRGQGREQYF. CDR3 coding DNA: TGTGCCAGCAGGGGACAGGGTCGCGAGCAGTACTTC.

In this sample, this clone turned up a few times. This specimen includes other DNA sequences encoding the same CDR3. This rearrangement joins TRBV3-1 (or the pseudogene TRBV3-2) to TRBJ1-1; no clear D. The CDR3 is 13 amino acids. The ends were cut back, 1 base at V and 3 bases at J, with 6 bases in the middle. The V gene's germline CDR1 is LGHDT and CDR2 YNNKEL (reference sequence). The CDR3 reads CASSQGQYTEAFF. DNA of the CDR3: TGTGCCAGCAGCCAAGGGCAGTACACTGAAGCTTTCTTT.

Here the CDR3 reads CASSLERGPYYGYTF. The CDR3 DNA follows: TGTGCCAGCAGCCTTGAGCGGGGGCCATACTATGGCTACACCTTC. The chain couples TRBV7-2 to TRBJ1-2; weak D call: TRBD1 (6 bases). V gave up 5 bases and J gave up 3 bases, with 16 bases separating them. This CDR3 is built from 15 residues. CDR1 and CDR2 from the germline V gene are SGHTA and FQGNSA. Together with reference TRBV7-2 and TRBJ1-2, the CDR3 gives the full variable domain: GAGVSQSPSNKVTEKGKDVELRCDPISGHTALYWYRQSLGQGLEFLIYFQGNSAPDKSGLPSDRFSAERTGGSVSTLTIQRTQQEDSAVYLCASSLERGPYYGYTFGSGTRLTVV.

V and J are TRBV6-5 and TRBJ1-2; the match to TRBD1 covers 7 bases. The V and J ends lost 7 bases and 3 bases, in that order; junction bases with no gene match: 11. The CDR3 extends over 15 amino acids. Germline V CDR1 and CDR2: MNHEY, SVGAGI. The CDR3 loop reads CASMSRRQGDYGYTF. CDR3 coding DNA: TGTGCCAGCATGTCCCGCCGACAGGGCGACTATGGCTACACCTTC.

CDR3 in DNA: TGTGCCAGCAGCTCCTACTCGCGGGGAGGTGTCAATGAGCAGTTCTTC. Residues: CASSSYSRGGVNEQFF. This chain connects TRBV7-9 to TRBJ2-1, with D tentatively TRBD2 (6 bases). Germline V lookup: CDR1 SEHNR, CDR2 FQNEAQ (reference sequence). V lost 4 bases, J lost 6 bases, and 19 bases lay in between. The CDR3 covers 16 residues.

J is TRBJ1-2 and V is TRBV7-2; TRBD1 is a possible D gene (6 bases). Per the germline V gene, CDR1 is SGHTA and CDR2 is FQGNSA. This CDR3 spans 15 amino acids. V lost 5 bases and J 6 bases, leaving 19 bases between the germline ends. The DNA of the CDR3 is TGTGCCAGCAGCCAGGCTCCCAGGGGCGAAAATGGCTACACCTTC. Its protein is CASSQAPRGENGYTF.

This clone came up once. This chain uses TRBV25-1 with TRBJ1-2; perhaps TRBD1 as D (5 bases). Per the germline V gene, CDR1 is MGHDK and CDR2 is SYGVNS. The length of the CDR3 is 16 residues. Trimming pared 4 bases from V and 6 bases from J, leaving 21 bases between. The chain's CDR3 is CASSAVKGEGLHGYTF. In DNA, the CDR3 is TGTGCCAGCAGTGCCGTCAAAGGGGAAGGGCTCCATGGCTACACCTTC.

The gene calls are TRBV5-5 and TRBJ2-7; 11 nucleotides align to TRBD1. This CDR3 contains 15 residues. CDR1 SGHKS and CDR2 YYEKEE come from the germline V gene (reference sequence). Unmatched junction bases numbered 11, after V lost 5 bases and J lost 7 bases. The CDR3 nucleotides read TGTGCCAGCAGTCCCGGGACAGGGGGGTTTTATGAGCAGTACTTC. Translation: CASSPGTGGFYEQYF.

CDR3 nucleotide sequence: TGTGCCAGCAGCTTAGGACTAGCGGGGGCGTACAATGAGCAGTTCTTC. This codes for CASSLGLAGAYNEQFF. This chain uses TRBV7-9 with TRBJ2-1, with TRBD2 matching over 12 bases. Trimming at V came to 1 base and at J to 4 bases, leaving 2 bases not matched to a gene. Germline CDR1 and CDR2: SEHNR and FQNEAQ (reference sequence). The CDR3 totals 16 residues.

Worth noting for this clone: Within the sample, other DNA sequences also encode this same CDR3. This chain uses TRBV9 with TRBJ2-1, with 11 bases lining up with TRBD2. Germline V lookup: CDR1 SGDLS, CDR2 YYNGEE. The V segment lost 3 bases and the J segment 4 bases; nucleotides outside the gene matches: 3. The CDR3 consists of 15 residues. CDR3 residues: CASSDSGGAYNEQFF. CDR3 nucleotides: TGTGCCAGCAGCGATAGCGGGGGGGCTTACAATGAGCAGTTCTTC.

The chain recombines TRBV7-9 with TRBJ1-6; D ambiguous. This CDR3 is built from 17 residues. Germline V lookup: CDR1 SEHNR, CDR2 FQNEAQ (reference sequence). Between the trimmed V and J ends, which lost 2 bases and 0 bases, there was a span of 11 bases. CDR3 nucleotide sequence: TGTGCCAGCAGCTTATCATCGGGGAGCTCCTATAATTCACCCCTCCACTTT. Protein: CASSLSSGSSYNSPLHF. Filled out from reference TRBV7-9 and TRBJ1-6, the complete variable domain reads DTGVSQNPRHKITKRGQNVTFRCDPISEHNRLYWYRQTLGQGPEFLTYFQNEAQLEKSRLLSDRFSAERPKGSFSTLEIQRTEQGDSAMYLCASSLSSGSSYNSPLHFGNGTRLTVT.

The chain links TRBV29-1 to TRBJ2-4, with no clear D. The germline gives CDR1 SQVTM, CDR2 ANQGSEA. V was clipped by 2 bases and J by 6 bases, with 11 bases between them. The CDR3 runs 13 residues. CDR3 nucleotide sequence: TGCAGCGTTGAAATGGAGCTACGAAACATTCAGTACTTC. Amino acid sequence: CSVEMELRNIQYF.

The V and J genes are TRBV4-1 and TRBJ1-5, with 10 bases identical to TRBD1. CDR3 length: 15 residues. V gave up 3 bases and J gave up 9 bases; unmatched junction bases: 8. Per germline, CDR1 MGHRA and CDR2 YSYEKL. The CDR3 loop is CASSQETGDRGPQHF. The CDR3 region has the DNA TGCGCCAGCAGCCAGGAAACAGGGGACAGGGGGCCCCAGCATTTT.

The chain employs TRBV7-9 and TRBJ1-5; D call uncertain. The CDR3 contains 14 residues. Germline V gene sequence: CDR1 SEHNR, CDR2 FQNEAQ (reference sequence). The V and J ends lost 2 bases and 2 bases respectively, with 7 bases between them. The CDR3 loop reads CASSLSSGNQPQHF. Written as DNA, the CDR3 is TGTGCCAGCAGCTTAAGCAGCGGCAATCAGCCCCAGCATTTT.

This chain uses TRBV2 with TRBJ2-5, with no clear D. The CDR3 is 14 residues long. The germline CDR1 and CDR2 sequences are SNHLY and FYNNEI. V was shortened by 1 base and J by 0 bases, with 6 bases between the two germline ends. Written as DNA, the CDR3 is TGTGCCAGCAGTGAAGGGGCCAACCAAGAGACCCAGTACTTC. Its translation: CASSEGANQETQYF.

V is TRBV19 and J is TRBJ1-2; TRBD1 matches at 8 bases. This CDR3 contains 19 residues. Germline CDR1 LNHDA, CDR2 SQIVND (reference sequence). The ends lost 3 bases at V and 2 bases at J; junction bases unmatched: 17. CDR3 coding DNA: TGTGCCAGTAGTATTATCAAAGGGTCACAGGGGGGCCCCAACTATGGCTACACCTTC. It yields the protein CASSIIKGSQGGPNYGYTF.

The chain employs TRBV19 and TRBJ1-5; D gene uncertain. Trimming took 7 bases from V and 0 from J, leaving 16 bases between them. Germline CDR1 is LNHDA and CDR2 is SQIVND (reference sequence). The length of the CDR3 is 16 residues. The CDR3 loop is CASTPGSPYSNQPQHF. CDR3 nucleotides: TGTGCCAGTACCCCGGGATCCCCTTATAGCAATCAGCCCCAGCATTTT.

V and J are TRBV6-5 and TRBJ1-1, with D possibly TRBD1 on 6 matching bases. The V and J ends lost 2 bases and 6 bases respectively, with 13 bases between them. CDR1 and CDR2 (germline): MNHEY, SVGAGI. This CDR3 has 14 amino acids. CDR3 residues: CASSYTNQGSEAFF. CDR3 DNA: TGTGCCAGCAGTTACACGAATCAGGGGTCTGAAGCTTTCTTT.

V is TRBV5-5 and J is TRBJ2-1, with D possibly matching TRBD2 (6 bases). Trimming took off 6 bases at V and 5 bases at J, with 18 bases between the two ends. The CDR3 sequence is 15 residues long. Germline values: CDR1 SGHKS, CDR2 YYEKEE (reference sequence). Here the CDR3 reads CASTPGRSWDNEQFF. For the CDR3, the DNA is TGTGCCAGCACCCCAGGGAGGTCATGGGACAATGAGCAGTTCTTC.

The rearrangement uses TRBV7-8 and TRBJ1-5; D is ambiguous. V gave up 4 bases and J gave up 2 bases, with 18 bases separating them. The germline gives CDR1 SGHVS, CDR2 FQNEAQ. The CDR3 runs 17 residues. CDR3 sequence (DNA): TGTGCCAGCAGCTCCGGGATGAGGTGGGCCGGCAATCAGCCCCAGCATTTT. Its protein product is CASSSGMRWAGNQPQHF.

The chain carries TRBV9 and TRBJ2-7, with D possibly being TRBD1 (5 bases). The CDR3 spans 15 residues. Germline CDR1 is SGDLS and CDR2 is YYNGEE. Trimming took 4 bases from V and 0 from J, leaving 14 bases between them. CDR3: CASSSYGANSYEQYF. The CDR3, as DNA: TGTGCCAGCAGCTCCTATGGGGCCAACTCCTACGAGCAGTACTTC.

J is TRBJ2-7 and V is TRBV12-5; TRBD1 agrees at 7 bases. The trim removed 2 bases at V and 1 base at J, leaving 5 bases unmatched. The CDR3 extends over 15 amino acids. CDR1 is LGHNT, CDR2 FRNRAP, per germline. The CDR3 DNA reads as TGTGCTAGTGGTTTGACGACAGGGAGATCCTACGAGCAGTACTTC. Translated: CASGLTTGRSYEQYF.

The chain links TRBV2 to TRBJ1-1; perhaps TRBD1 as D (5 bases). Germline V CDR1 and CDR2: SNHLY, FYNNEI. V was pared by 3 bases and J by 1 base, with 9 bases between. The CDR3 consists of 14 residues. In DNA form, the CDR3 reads TGTGCCAGCAGTGAGTCCAGGGCGAACACTGAAGCTTTCTTT. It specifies CASSESRANTEAFF.

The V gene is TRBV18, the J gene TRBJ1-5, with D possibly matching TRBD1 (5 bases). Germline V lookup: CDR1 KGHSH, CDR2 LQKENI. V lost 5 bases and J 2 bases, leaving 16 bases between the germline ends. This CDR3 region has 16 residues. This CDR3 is CASSYSGHAGNQPQHF. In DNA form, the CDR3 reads TGTGCCAGCTCATATTCAGGGCATGCGGGCAATCAGCCCCAGCATTTT.